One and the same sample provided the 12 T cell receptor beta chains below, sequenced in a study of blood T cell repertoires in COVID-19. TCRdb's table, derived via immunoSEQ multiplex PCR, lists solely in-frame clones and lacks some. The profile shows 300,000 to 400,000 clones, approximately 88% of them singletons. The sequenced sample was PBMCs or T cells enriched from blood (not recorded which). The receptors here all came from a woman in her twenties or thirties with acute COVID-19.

Here the CDR3 reads CASAQRGAYEQFF. DNA of the CDR3: TGTGCCAGCGCCCAGCGGGGGGCCTATGAGCAGTTCTTC. The chain joins TRBV7-2 to TRBJ2-1, with 9 bases that match TRBD2. With 8 bases clipped from V and 8 bases from J, the junction kept 7 bases outside the gene matches. This CDR3 spans 13 amino acids. The V gene's germline CDR1 is SGHTA and CDR2 FQGNSA.

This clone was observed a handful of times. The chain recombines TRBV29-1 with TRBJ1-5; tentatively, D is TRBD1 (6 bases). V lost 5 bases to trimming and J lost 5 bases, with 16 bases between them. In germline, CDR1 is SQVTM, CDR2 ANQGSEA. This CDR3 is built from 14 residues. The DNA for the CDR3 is TGCAGCGTTTCGACAGGCCGGGTTGATCAGCCCCAGCATTTT. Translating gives CSVSTGRVDQPQHF.

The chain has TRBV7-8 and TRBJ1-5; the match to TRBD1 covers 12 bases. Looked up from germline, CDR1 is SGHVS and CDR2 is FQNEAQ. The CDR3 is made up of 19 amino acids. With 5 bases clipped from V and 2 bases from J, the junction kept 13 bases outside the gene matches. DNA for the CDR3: TGTGCCAGCAGCCGGACGCTGGGACAGGGGGCGCGAGGCAATCAGCCCCAGCATTTT. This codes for CASSRTLGQGARGNQPQHF.

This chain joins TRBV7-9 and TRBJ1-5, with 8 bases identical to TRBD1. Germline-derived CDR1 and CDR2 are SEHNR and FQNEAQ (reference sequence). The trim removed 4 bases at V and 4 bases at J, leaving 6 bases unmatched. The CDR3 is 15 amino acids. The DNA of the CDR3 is TGTGCCAGCAGCTGGGGGACAGGACCAAATCAGCCCCAGCATTTT. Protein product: CASSWGTGPNQPQHF.

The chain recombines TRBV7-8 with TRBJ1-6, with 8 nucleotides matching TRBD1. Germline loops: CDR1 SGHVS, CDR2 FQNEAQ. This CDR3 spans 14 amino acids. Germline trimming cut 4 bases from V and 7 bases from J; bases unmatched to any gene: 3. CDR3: CASSSRDRNSPLHF. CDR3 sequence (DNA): TGTGCCAGCAGCTCCCGGGACAGGAATTCACCCCTCCACTTT. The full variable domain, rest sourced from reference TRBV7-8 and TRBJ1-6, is GAGVSQSPRYKVAKRGQDVALRCDPISGHVSLFWYQQALGQGPEFLTYFQNEAQLDKSGLPSDRFFAERPEGSVSTLKIQRTQQEDSAVYLCASSSRDRNSPLHFGNGTRLTVT.

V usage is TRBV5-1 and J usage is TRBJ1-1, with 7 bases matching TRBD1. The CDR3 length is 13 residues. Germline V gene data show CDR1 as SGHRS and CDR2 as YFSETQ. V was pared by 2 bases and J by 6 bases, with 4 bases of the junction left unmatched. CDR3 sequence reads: CASSFDDRAEAFF. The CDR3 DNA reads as TGCGCCAGCAGCTTCGACGACAGGGCTGAAGCTTTCTTT.

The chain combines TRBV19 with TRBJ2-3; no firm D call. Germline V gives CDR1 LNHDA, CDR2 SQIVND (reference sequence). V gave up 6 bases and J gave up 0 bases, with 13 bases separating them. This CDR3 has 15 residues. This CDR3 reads CASSPVRLSTDTQYF. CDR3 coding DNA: TGTGCCAGTAGCCCGGTGAGGCTCAGCACAGATACGCAGTATTTT.

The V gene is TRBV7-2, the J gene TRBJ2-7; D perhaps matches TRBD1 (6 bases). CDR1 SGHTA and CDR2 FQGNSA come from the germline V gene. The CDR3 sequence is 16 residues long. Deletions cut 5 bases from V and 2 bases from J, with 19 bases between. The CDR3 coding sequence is TGTGCCAGCAGCCTGACCTCCTGGCAGGGGCCCTACGAGCAGTACTTC. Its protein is CASSLTSWQGPYEQYF.

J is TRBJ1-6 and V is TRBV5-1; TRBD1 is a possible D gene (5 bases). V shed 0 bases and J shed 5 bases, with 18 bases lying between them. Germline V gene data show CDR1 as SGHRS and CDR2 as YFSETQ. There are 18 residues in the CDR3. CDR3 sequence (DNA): TGCGCCAGCAGCTTGGTCGTTGACAGTCAAATAAATAATTCACCCCTCCACTTT. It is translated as CASSLVVDSQINNSPLHF.

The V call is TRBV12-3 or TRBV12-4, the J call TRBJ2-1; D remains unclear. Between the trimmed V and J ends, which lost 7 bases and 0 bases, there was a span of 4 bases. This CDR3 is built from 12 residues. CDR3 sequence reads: CASTLSYNEQFF. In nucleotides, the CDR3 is TGTGCCAGCACCCTCTCCTACAATGAGCAGTTCTTC.

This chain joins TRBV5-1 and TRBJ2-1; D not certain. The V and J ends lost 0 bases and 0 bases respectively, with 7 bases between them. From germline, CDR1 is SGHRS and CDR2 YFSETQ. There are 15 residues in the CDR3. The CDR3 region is CASSLDRSSYNEQFF. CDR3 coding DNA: TGCGCCAGCAGCTTGGACCGTAGCTCCTACAATGAGCAGTTCTTC.

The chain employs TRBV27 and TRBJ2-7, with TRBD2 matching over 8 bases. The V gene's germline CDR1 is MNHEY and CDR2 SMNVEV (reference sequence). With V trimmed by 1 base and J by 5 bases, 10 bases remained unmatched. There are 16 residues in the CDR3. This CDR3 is CASSLFGRGSGDEQYF. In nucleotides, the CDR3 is TGTGCCAGCAGTTTATTCGGGAGGGGTTCGGGGGACGAGCAGTACTTC.